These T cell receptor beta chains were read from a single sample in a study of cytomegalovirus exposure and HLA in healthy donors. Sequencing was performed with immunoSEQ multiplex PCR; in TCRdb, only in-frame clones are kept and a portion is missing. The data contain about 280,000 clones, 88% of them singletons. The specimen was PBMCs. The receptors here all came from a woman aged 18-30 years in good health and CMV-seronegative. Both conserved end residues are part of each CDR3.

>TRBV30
CAARDSRNTEAFF
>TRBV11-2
CASSPLRGMGYEQYF
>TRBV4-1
CASSPPSGRIGELFF
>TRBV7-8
CASSFPGSTDTQYF
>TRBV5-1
CASSSGTGGAIGNTIYF
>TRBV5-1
CASSKTGSRETQYF
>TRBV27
CASSFMGGSYEQYF
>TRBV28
CASSRKRTGVGGNTIYF
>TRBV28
CASSLGAKQETQYF
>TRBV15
CATSPGQGSYEQYF
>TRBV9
CAATKQRENRGTDTQYF
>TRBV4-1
CASSQDQGAGEKLFF
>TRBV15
CATSRDLVGELFF
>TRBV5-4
CASSFLGGQETQYF
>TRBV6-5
CASSRSGGSYEQYF
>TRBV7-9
CASTRASYGYTF
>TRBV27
CASSLSGQPHRTQYF
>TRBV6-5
CASTGLAGGIEQFF
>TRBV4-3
CASSPEAPRPNTGELFF
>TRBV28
CASRMRGMMHF
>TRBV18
CASSPTGGANEKLFF
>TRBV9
CASSVGSSGITDTQYF
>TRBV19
CASSIASDRGEGYTF
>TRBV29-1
CSVVGGRLTGRNYGYTF
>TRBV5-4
CASSLARFGLVNNEQFF
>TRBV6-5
CASSKTGYGYTF
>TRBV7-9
CASTTGAAGELFF
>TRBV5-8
CASSLNRAGEQYF
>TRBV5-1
CASSLGTGGIIWSYNEQFF
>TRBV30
CAWSKLGAGYNEQFF
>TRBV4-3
CASSQDSRTTYEQYF
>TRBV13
CASSLIIGGRRTEAFF
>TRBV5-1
CASSSGNLNTEAFF
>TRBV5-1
CASSRDFNTGELFF
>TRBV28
CASSDTTGSYGYTF
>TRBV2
CASKQPRTSGYNEQFF
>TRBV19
CASSDPLQAGEPLSTEAFF